The sequence of this T cell receptor beta chain was determined in a study of T cells in Graves' hyperthyroidism and ophthalmopathy. Hyperthyroidism patients were newly diagnosed, had disease duration under 2 months, and were aged 18 to 65 years. Exclusion of a patient resulted from uncontrolled infection, other autoimmune disease, pregnancy or lactation. This CDR3 comprises 16 residues. CDR1 WNHNN and CDR2 SYGVQD come from the germline V gene (reference sequence). V dropped 3 bases and J dropped 1 base, with 12 bases sitting between them. Amplification of TCR beta CDR3 regions was performed using RNA transcripts as template. The HTBI primer set was used in a first-round RT-PCR of the TCR CDR3. One entry per CDR3 protein results from TCRdb running MiXCR on the multiplex PCR reads. The sample yields a few hundred thousand distinct CDR3 sequences, roughly 13% seen once.

The receptor's source is a woman between 18 and 29 years old with Graves' hyperthyroidism. The rearrangement uses TRBV10-1 and TRBJ2-2; D may be TRBD2 (6 bases). The sequencing input was blood. CDR3 in DNA: TGCGCCAGCAGTGATAAACGGGAGCTGAACACCGGGGAGCTGTTTTTT. It is translated as CASSDKRELNTGELFF.